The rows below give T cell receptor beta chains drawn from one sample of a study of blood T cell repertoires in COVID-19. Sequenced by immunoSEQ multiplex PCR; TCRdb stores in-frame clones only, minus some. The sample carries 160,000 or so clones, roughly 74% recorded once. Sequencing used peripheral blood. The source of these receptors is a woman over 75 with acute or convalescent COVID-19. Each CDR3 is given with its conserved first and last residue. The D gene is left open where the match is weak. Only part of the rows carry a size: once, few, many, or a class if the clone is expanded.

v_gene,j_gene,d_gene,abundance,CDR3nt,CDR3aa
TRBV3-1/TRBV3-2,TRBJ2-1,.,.,TGTGCCAGCAGCTTAGGGGCTGTCTCCTACAATGAGCAGTTCTTC,CASSLGAVSYNEQFF
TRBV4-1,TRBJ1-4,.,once,TGCGCCAGCAGCCGCCCCGGGACAACCGAAGGAAAACTGTTTTTT,CASSRPGTTEGKLFF
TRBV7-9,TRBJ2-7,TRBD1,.,TGTGCCAGCAGCCCCGGGACAGTTATTTACGAGCAGTACTTC,CASSPGTVIYEQYF
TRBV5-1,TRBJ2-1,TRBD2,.,TGCGCCAGCAGCCCCGGGACTAGCAGAAACAATGAGCAGTTCTTC,CASSPGTSRNNEQFF
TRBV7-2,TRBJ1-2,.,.,TGTGCCAGCAGCTTGATTCAGGGCCAAGGGCTCTATGGCTACACCTTC,CASSLIQGQGLYGYTF
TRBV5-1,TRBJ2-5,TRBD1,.,TGCGCCAGCAAGACAGGGAGTGAGGAGACCCAGTACTTC,CASKTGSEETQYF
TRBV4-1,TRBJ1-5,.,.,TGCGCCAGCAGCCAAGAGGTGGCCGGGAATCAGCCCCAGCATTTT,CASSQEVAGNQPQHF
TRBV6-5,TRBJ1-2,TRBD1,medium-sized,TGTGCCAGCAGTTCCCACACCGGGACAGGGGTCTATGGCTACACCTTC,CASSSHTGTGVYGYTF
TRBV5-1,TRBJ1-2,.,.,TGCGCCAGCAGCCCGGGGGGGAGATCCCCATCCTATGGCTACACCTTC,CASSPGGRSPSYGYTF
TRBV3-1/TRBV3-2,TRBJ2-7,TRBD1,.,TGTGCCAGCAGCCCAGGGGGAGAGCAGTACTTC,CASSPGGEQYF
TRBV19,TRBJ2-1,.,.,TGTGCCAGTAGTCCTCCCTTTAGGGGGATCCACAATGAGCAGTTCTTC,CASSPPFRGIHNEQFF
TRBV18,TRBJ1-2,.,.,TGTGCCAGCTCACCCGGACAGTTCTATGGCTACACCTTC,CASSPGQFYGYTF
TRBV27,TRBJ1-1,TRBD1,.,TGTGCCAGCAGTTCCTTCAACAGGGGCCGGAGAACTGAAGCTTTCTTT,CASSSFNRGRRTEAFF
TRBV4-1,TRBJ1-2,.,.,TGCGCCGTGAGGGACACGACGGGAGGCTACACCTTC,CAVRDTTGGYTF
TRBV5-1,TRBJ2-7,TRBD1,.,TGCGCCAGCAGCTCCCCCGGGACAGGGAACGAGCAGTACTTC,CASSSPGTGNEQYF
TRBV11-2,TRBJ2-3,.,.,TGTGCCAGCAGCTTAGTGGTTCGGAGCACAGATACGCAGTATTTT,CASSLVVRSTDTQYF
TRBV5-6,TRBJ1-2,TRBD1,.,TGTGCCAGCAGCCCCGAGGGACAGGCCCTCTATGGCTACACCTTC,CASSPEGQALYGYTF
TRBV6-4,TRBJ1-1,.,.,TGTGCCAGCAAAAGACGGGGTGACACTGAAGCTTTCTTT,CASKRRGDTEAFF
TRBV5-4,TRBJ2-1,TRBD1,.,TGTGCCAGCAGCTTTTCAGGGGGCAATGAGCAGTTCTTC,CASSFSGGNEQFF
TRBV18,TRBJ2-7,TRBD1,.,TGTGCCAGCTCACCCGGACAGGGGGGGCGCGAGCAGTACTTC,CASSPGQGGREQYF
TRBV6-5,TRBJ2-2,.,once,TGTGCCAGCAGTCCCCAAACGAACACCGGGGAGCTGTTTTTT,CASSPQTNTGELFF
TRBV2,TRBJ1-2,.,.,TGTGCCAGCAGGAGCACCTTCTATGGCTACACCTTC,CASRSTFYGYTF
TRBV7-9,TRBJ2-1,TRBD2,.,TGTGCCAGCAGCGCCATAGCGGGGGGGATTAAAAATGAGCAGTTCTTC,CASSAIAGGIKNEQFF
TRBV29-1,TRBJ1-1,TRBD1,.,TGCAGCGTTGTGCCACAGGGGACCCTCTTGAAGGACACTGAAGCTTTCTTT,CSVVPQGTLLKDTEAFF
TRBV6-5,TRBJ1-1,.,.,TGTGCCAGCAGGGAGGGGAAAGCTTTCTTT,CASREGKAFF
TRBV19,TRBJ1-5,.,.,TGTGCCAGCCAAAGGGAGGGGGACTCCAATCAGCCCCAGCATTTT,CASQREGDSNQPQHF
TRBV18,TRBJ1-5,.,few,TGTGCCAGCTCCCCCCTCGCCCGGACAGCTTATAGCAATCAGCCCCAGCATTTT,CASSPLARTAYSNQPQHF
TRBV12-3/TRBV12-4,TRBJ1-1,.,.,TGTGCCATCCAGGTTATCGCTGAAGCTTTCTTT,CAIQVIAEAFF
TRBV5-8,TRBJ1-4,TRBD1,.,TGTGCCAGCAGCCAACGACAGGGTTCTAATGAAAAACTGTTTTTT,CASSQRQGSNEKLFF
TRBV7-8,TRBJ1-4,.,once,TGTGCCAGCAGCTTACGTCGTATGAGAGCAACTAATGAAAAACTGTTTTTT,CASSLRRMRATNEKLFF
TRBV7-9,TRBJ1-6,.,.,TGTGCCAGCAGCTTAGCCGGTGGGGCTGGTTCACCCCTCCACTTT,CASSLAGGAGSPLHF
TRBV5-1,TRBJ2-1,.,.,TGCGCCAGCAGCTTGGCGCAGGGCTATGAGCAGTTCTTC,CASSLAQGYEQFF
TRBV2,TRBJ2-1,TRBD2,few,TGTGCCAGCACTCAGGGACTACTCAATGAGCAGTTCTTC,CASTQGLLNEQFF
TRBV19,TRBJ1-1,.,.,TGTGCCAGTAGTGACCAGATCTCCGTAGCCGAAGCTTTCTTT,CASSDQISVAEAFF
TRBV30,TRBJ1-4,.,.,TGTGCCTGGAGTGCAAAACAGGGAGGGGGGGAAAAACTGTTTTTT,CAWSAKQGGGEKLFF
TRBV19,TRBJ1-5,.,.,TGTGCCAGTAGTATACGCGGGACGGATAGCAATCAGCCCCAGCATTTT,CASSIRGTDSNQPQHF
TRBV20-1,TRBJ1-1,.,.,TGCAGTGCGGTTCCCGGGACAGAAGCTTTCTTT,CSAVPGTEAFF
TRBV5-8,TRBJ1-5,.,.,TGTGCCAGCAGCTCCTTACAGGACGGCAATCAGCCCCAGCATTTT,CASSSLQDGNQPQHF
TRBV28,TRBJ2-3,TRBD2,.,TGTGCCAGCAGTTTATTGGGCCTAGCGGGAGAGACAGATACGCAGTATTTT,CASSLLGLAGETDTQYF
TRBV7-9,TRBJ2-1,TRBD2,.,TGTGCCAGCAGGGGACTAGCGGGAGCCAATGAGCAGTTCTTC,CASRGLAGANEQFF
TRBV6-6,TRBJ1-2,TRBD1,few,TGTGCCAGCAGCCCAACAGGGGACTATGGCTACACCTTC,CASSPTGDYGYTF
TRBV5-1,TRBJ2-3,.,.,TGCGCCAGCAGCCCAGGGACACCTCAGGATACGCAGTATTTT,CASSPGTPQDTQYF
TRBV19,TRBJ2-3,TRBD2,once,TGTGCCAGTAGTCCCGTGCGGGGGGGTCCGACAGATACGCAGTATTTT,CASSPVRGGPTDTQYF
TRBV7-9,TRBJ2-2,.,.,TGTGCCAGCAGGTCCATGGCCACCGGGGAGCTGTTTTTT,CASRSMATGELFF
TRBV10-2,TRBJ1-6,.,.,TGCGCCACCTCACCCACGGGGGATTCACCCCTCCACTTT,CATSPTGDSPLHF
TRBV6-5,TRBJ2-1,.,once,TGTGCCAGCAGAGTCGGAGGCGAGCAGTTCTTC,CASRVGGEQFF
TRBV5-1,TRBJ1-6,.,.,TGCGCCAGCAGCTTGACAGGGCGAGATAATTCACCCCTCCACTTT,CASSLTGRDNSPLHF
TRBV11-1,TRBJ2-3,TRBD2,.,TGTGCCAGCAGCTTAGCGGCAGCGGGGACCGGAGATACGCAGTATTTT,CASSLAAAGTGDTQYF
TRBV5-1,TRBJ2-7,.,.,TGCGCCAGCAGCTTGGTTCAGGGGATGTACGAGCAGTACTTC,CASSLVQGMYEQYF
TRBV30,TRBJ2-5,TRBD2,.,TGTGCCTGGGGGGTCGGGGGGCAAGAGACCCAGTACTTC,CAWGVGGQETQYF
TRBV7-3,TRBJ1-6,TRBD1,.,TGTGCCAGCAGCTTACAGGGGGCGGATTCACCCCTCCACTTT,CASSLQGADSPLHF
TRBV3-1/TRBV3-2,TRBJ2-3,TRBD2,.,TGTGCCAGCAGCCAAGTGGGGGGGACCACAGATACGCAGTATTTT,CASSQVGGTTDTQYF